This T cell receptor (beta chain) was obtained from a study of blood T cell repertoires in COVID-19. Sequencing was performed with immunoSEQ multiplex PCR; in TCRdb, only in-frame clones are kept and a portion is missing. The sample lists about 210,000 clones, under 90% occurring once. This clone has more than one count but fewer than ten. One Seattle source followed patients from active infection through their disease course. Sequenced material: peripheral blood. This TCR was recovered from a woman older than 75 with COVID-19, enrolled during active disease.

As DNA, the CDR3 is TGTGCCAGCAGTTACTCCGCCGGAGATACGCAGTATTTT. Amino acid sequence: CASSYSAGDTQYF. This chain connects TRBV6-5 to TRBJ2-3; no firm D call. Germline V gene data show CDR1 as MNHEY and CDR2 as SVGAGI. V lost 0 bases and J 5 bases, leaving 6 bases between the germline ends. CDR3 length equals 13 residues.